This T cell receptor (beta chain) was obtained from a study of T cell changes during pregnancy in multiple sclerosis. Note on this clone: A read error may produce the germline difference seen at one junction end.

Sequenced by immunoSEQ multiplex PCR; TCRdb stores in-frame clones only, minus some. This repertoire shows around 60,000 clones, roughly 95% found once; its top ten account for over 0.35%. This CDR3 spans 13 amino acids. In germline, CDR1 is SSHAT, CDR2 FNYEAQ (reference sequence). The chain combines TRBV7-7 with TRBJ2-7, with D hard to call. Specimen: CD4+ T cells from peripheral blood mononuclear cells, collected before pregnancy. The sequence was collected from a female donor with multiple sclerosis, enrolled in a pregnancy study. CDR3 sequence: CASSLSGGGEQYF. Written as DNA, the CDR3 is TGTGCTAGCAGCCTCTCGGGTGGCGGCGAGCAGTACTTC. The full variable domain, rest sourced from reference TRBV7-7 and TRBJ2-7, is GAGVSQSPRYKVTKRGQDVTLRCDPISSHATLYWYQQALGQGPEFLTYFNYEAQPDKSGLPSDRFSAERPEGSISTLTIQRTEQRDSAMYRCASSLSGGGEQYFGPGTRLTVT.